Presented here are 32 T cell receptor beta chains from one specimen sequenced in a study of blood T cell repertoires in COVID-19. Assay used: immunoSEQ multiplex PCR; TCRdb lists only in-frame clones, some missing. The table lists roughly 130,000 clones, about four fifths of them singletons. Sequenced material: peripheral blood. The origin of the receptors is a woman between 45 and 65 years old with acute or convalescent COVID-19.

This clone was detected once. This chain uses TRBV27 with TRBJ1-2; TRBD1 matches 7 bases. Germline V gene data show CDR1 as MNHEY and CDR2 as SMNVEV (reference sequence). Trimming removed 2 bases from V and 0 bases from J; junction bases left unmatched: 15. This CDR3 has 19 amino acids. CDR3 residues: CASSLRARDTGASNYGYTF. CDR3 sequence (DNA): TGTGCCAGCAGTTTAAGGGCTCGGGACACAGGGGCTTCTAACTATGGCTACACCTTC.

The chain is built from TRBV27 and TRBJ1-2, with TRBD1 identical over 7 bases. The length of the CDR3 is 13 residues. V dropped 6 bases and J dropped 10; count of bases not matched to a gene: 11. From germline, CDR1 is MNHEY and CDR2 SMNVEV (reference sequence). The CDR3 region is CASREAPGQIYTF. CDR3 in DNA: TGTGCCAGCAGAGAAGCTCCGGGACAGATCTACACCTTC.

The rearrangement uses TRBV7-9 and TRBJ1-1; no firm D call. V shed 4 bases and J shed 1 base, with 10 bases lying between them. Germline-derived CDR1 and CDR2 are SEHNR and FQNEAQ (reference sequence). CDR3 length: 14 amino acids. The CDR3 DNA reads TGTGCCAGCAGCTCACAGAGCCAGAACACTGAAGCTTTCTTT. Translation gives CASSSQSQNTEAFF.

V is TRBV11-2 and J is TRBJ1-1; a possible D gene is TRBD1 (6 bases). The germline V and J ends were trimmed by 1 base and 1 base, with 13 bases remaining between them. CDR3 length: 16 amino acids. Germline CDR1 SGHAT, CDR2 FQNNGV. This CDR3 is CASSLANRERNTEAFF. CDR3 in DNA: TGTGCCAGCAGCTTAGCAAACAGGGAAAGGAACACTGAAGCTTTCTTT.

The chain joins TRBV5-1 to TRBJ1-5; 7 positions agree with TRBD1. Germline-derived CDR1 and CDR2 are SGHRS and YFSETQ. The CDR3 runs to 14 residues. V gave up 4 bases and J gave up 3 bases; unmatched junction bases: 4. The CDR3 DNA follows: TGCGCCAGCAGCACGGGACAGCCCAATCAGCCCCAGCATTTT. Its translation is CASSTGQPNQPQHF. The full variable domain, with the rest looked up from reference TRBV5-1 and TRBJ1-5, is KAGVTQTPRYLIKTRGQQVTLSCSPISGHRSVSWYQQTPGQGLQFLFEYFSETQRNKGNFPGRFSGRQFSNSRSEMNVSTLELGDSALYLCASSTGQPNQPQHFGDGTRLSIL.

The V gene is TRBV21-1, the J gene TRBJ1-6; TRBD1, as called in the table, went unchecked against the DNA. TRBV21-1 counts as a pseudogene. The CDR3 length is 16 residues. CDR3 coding DNA: TGTGCCAGCAGCAAAGTCTGTAACAGGGCCAATTCACCCCTCCACTTT. Amino acid sequence: CASSKVCNRANSPLHF.

The rearrangement uses TRBV7-2 and TRBJ1-3; TRBD1 matches 7 bases. Germline V gives CDR1 SGHTA, CDR2 FQGNSA. Trimming at V came to 2 bases and at J to 4 bases, leaving 14 bases not matched to a gene. This CDR3 has 18 amino acids. CDR3 sequence (DNA): TGTGCCAGCAGCTTACTGGCAGGGGGTACAGCTACGGGAAACACCATATATTTT. Protein sequence: CASSLLAGGTATGNTIYF.

CDR3: CASSATTGGSGNTIYF. CDR3 bases: TGCGCCAGCAGCGCGACCACAGGGGGCTCTGGAAACACCATATATTTT. The rearrangement uses TRBV5-1 and TRBJ1-3; 8 bases are shared with TRBD1. After removal of 4 bases from V and 0 bases from J, the junction contained 6 bases not matched to a gene. There are 16 residues in the CDR3. Germline V gene data show CDR1 as SGHRS and CDR2 as YFSETQ.

This clone was counted only a few times. CDR3 protein: CASKGQGRDSPLHF. The CDR3 DNA follows: TGTGCCAGTAAAGGACAGGGGAGAGACTCACCCCTCCACTTT. The rearrangement uses TRBV19 and TRBJ1-6, with 9 bases lining up with TRBD1. With 7 bases clipped from V and 10 bases from J, the junction kept 8 bases outside the gene matches. There are 14 residues in the CDR3. Germline lookup yields CDR1 LNHDA and CDR2 SQIVND (reference sequence).

The chain combines TRBV6-5 with TRBJ1-2, with D uncertain. V was clipped by 6 bases and J by 4 bases, with 12 bases between them. CDR3 length equals 13 residues. The germline CDR1 and CDR2 sequences are MNHEY and SVGAGI. CDR3 amino acids: CASSTGIGYGYTF. In nucleotides, the CDR3 is TGTGCCAGCAGCACGGGAATTGGCTATGGCTACACCTTC.

The rearrangement joins TRBV28 to TRBJ1-2, with 9 bases aligning to TRBD1. Germline lookup yields CDR1 MDHEN and CDR2 SYDVKM. CDR3 length: 15 residues. After removal of 5 bases from V and 4 bases from J, the junction contained 8 bases not matched to a gene. This CDR3 is CASSMGQGGAYGYTF. The CDR3, as DNA: TGTGCCAGCAGTATGGGACAGGGAGGTGCCTATGGCTACACCTTC.

A single count supports this clone. V usage is TRBV12-3 or TRBV12-4 and J usage is TRBJ2-1; tentative D call: TRBD2 (5 bases). This CDR3 contains 11 residues. V gave up 5 bases and J gave up 11 bases, with 10 bases separating them. CDR3 residues: CASSAGPKQFF. CDR3 DNA sequence: TGTGCCAGCAGTGCGGGCCCAAAGCAGTTCTTC.

As concerns this clone: One end of the junction fails to match germline, which may point to a read error. CDR3 in DNA: TGCAGTGCTGACTCTAGCGATGGATTC. Protein: CSADSSDGF. This chain joins TRBV20-1 and TRBJ2-7, with a weak D call TRBD2 (6 bases). Germline CDR1 is DFQATT and CDR2 is SNEGSKA (reference sequence). CDR3 length: 9 residues.

This clone was counted once. The chain combines TRBV28 with TRBJ1-2; 8 bases agree with TRBD1. CDR1 MDHEN and CDR2 SYDVKM come from the germline V gene. This CDR3 has 14 residues. J gave up 3 bases and V 7 bases, and 7 bases lay outside the gene matches. For the CDR3, the DNA is TGTGCCAGCACCATCGACAGGGGTGACTATGGCTACACCTTC. Protein: CASTIDRGDYGYTF.

This clone was observed a single time. The genes are TRBV4-1 and TRBJ1-3; no definite D call. The CDR3 covers 16 residues. Germline V lookup: CDR1 MGHRA, CDR2 YSYEKL. V was trimmed by 0 bases and J by 0 bases, leaving 9 bases between them. As DNA, the CDR3 is TGCGCCAGCAGCCAAGAATCGCGGAGCTCTGGAAACACCATATATTTT. Its translation: CASSQESRSSGNTIYF.

The chain joins TRBV9 to TRBJ1-2; D is unclear. V was clipped by 1 base and J by 7 bases, with 23 bases between them. Germline V lookup: CDR1 SGDLS, CDR2 YYNGEE. The CDR3 sequence is 17 residues long. The CDR3 nucleotides read TGTGCCAGCAGCGTAAGGGTGGATGAAGGGAGCGAACGTGGCTACACCTTC. This sequence encodes CASSVRVDEGSERGYTF.

V gene TRBV5-1 combines with J gene TRBJ1-2, with D maybe TRBD1 (6 bases). CDR1 is SGHRS, CDR2 YFSETQ, per germline. Trimming took 0 bases from V and 2 from J, leaving 11 bases between them. The CDR3 contains 15 residues. The CDR3 bases are TGCGCCAGCAGCTTGGCCCCAGGGGAAAACTATGGCTACACCTTC. Its protein product is CASSLAPGENYGYTF. The whole variable domain, filled in from reference TRBV5-1 and TRBJ1-2, reads KAGVTQTPRYLIKTRGQQVTLSCSPISGHRSVSWYQQTPGQGLQFLFEYFSETQRNKGNFPGRFSGRQFSNSRSEMNVSTLELGDSALYLCASSLAPGENYGYTFGSGTRLTVV.

V and J are TRBV16 and TRBJ2-3; tentative D call: TRBD1 (6 bases). CDR1 is KGHSY and CDR2 is FQNENV in the germline V gene. Trimming shortened V by 2 bases and J by 5 bases, and 14 bases separated the two germline ends. The length of the CDR3 is 15 residues. The CDR3 DNA reads TGTGCCAGCAGCCAAGGACGAAAGGGGGAAGATACGCAGTATTTT. Its protein product is CASSQGRKGEDTQYF.

V usage is TRBV7-8 and J usage is TRBJ1-1; TRBD1 is a possible D gene (6 bases). Germline CDR1 SGHVS, CDR2 FQNEAQ. Trimming cost V 5 bases and J 10 bases, with 17 bases left between them. There are 13 residues in the CDR3. The CDR3 protein is CASSRDTRSRAFF. CDR3 nucleotide sequence: TGTGCCAGCAGCAGGGACACCCGATCCCGAGCTTTCTTT.

This chain connects TRBV30 to TRBJ1-1, with 9 bases lining up with TRBD1. Germline trimming cut 4 bases from V and 5 bases from J; bases unmatched to any gene: 11. This CDR3 has 15 residues. Per the germline V gene, CDR1 is GTSNPN and CDR2 is SVGIG (reference sequence). The DNA of the CDR3 is TGTGCCTGGACGAGGGGGGACAGGGAAAAGACTGAAGCTTTCTTT. It yields the protein CAWTRGDREKTEAFF. The complete variable domain, with remaining parts taken from reference TRBV30 and TRBJ1-1, reads SQTIHQWPATLVQPVGSPLSLECTVEGTSNPNLYWYRQAAGRGLQLLFYSVGIGQISSEVPQNLSASRPQDRQFILSSKKLLLSDSGFYLCAWTRGDREKTEAFFGQGTRLTVV.

V gene TRBV9 combines with J gene TRBJ1-3; D uncertain. The germline V and J ends were trimmed by 0 bases and 2 bases, with 9 bases remaining between them. In germline, CDR1 is SGDLS, CDR2 YYNGEE. The CDR3 extends over 15 amino acids. DNA for the CDR3: TGTGCCAGCAGCGTAGTAGGAGGAACTGGAAACACCATATATTTT. Translated: CASSVVGGTGNTIYF. Combining the CDR3 with reference TRBV9 and TRBJ1-3 gives the whole variable domain DSGVTQTPKHLITATGQRVTLRCSPRSGDLSVYWYQQSLDQGLQFLIQYYNGEERAKGNILERFSAQQFPDLHSELNLSSLELGDSALYFCASSVVGGTGNTIYFGEGSWLTVV.

This clone was picked up a small number of times. The chain has TRBV3-1 (or the pseudogene TRBV3-2) and TRBJ1-1; TRBD1 matches at 7 bases. Germline CDR1 and CDR2: LGHDT and YNNKEL (reference sequence). V was clipped by 4 bases and J by 5 bases; unmatched bases: 13. The CDR3 runs 16 residues. The CDR3 nucleotides read TGTGCCAGCAGCCGGATGACAGGGCCAGCGTTGACTGAAGCTTTCTTT. As protein: CASSRMTGPALTEAFF.

This clone was recorded only once. This sequence joins TRBV27 and TRBJ1-5; D is perhaps TRBD1 (5 bases). The CDR3 covers 15 residues. From germline, CDR1 is MNHEY and CDR2 SMNVEV (reference sequence). The V gene lost 7 bases and the J gene lost 3 bases, with 16 bases spanning the gap. The DNA of the CDR3 is TGTGCCAGCAAACCTCGAGGAGGGACCAATCAGCCCCAGCATTTT. It specifies CASKPRGGTNQPQHF.

This clone occurred once. V gene TRBV29-1 combines with J gene TRBJ2-7; D perhaps matches TRBD2 (6 bases). Trimming left V 5 bases short and J 3 bases short, with 20 bases between. CDR1 is SQVTM and CDR2 is ANQGSEA in the germline V gene. The length of the CDR3 is 15 residues. CDR3 nucleotides: TGCAGCGTTCTCCCCAGGGTAGCGGTTGGCTACGAGCAGTACTTC. Protein: CSVLPRVAVGYEQYF.

V gene TRBV6-1 combines with J gene TRBJ1-1; D not resolved. Germline V gene data show CDR1 as MNHNS and CDR2 as SASEGT. V was trimmed by 0 bases and J by 0 bases, leaving 14 bases between them. The CDR3 runs 17 residues. In nucleotides, the CDR3 is TGTGCCAGCAGTGAAGCGCTGACCCGAGGGATGAACACTGAAGCTTTCTTT. The encoded protein is CASSEALTRGMNTEAFF.

This clone showed up just once. The chain joins TRBV13 to TRBJ2-4; 11 nucleotides agree with TRBD2. This CDR3 is 16 amino acids long. V lost 5 bases to trimming and J lost 0 bases; unmatched junction nucleotides: 3. CDR1 is PRHDT, CDR2 FYEKMQ, per germline (reference sequence). Here the CDR3 DNA reads TGTGCCAGCAGCCGGGGACTAGCGGTAGCCAAAAACATTCAGTACTTC. Its translation: CASSRGLAVAKNIQYF.

V and J are TRBV9 and TRBJ1-3; D is unresolved. Germline V gene sequence: CDR1 SGDLS, CDR2 YYNGEE. This CDR3 has 16 amino acids. The V end lost 3 bases, the J end lost 0 bases, and 13 bases lay between the germline ends. The CDR3 region has the DNA TGTGCCAGCAGCGAAGTCTCCGGTTTCTCTGGAAACACCATATATTTT. Protein: CASSEVSGFSGNTIYF.

This clone was picked up many times. V and J are TRBV12-5 and TRBJ1-1, with D perhaps TRBD1 (6 bases). The V end was cut by 5 bases, the J end by 4 bases, with 11 bases between. The CDR3 extends over 13 amino acids. Looked up from germline, CDR1 is LGHNT and CDR2 is FRNRAP. The CDR3 loop is CASGPGGLTEAFF. Here the CDR3 DNA reads TGTGCTAGTGGTCCGGGGGGGCTCACTGAAGCTTTCTTT.

This clone was observed a single time. The chain has TRBV4-1 and TRBJ1-2; no firm D call. CDR1 MGHRA and CDR2 YSYEKL come from the germline V gene. V was trimmed by 1 base and J by 8 bases, leaving 11 bases between them. The CDR3 is 13 residues long. The CDR3 bases are TGCGCCAGCAGCCAAGGTGCGGGGAGCGGCTACACCTTC. Translating gives CASSQGAGSGYTF.

The J gene is TRBJ2-5, the V gene TRBV11-2; no reliable D call. V was pared by 4 bases and J by 9 bases, with 9 bases between. This CDR3 spans 11 amino acids. Germline V gene data show CDR1 as SGHAT and CDR2 as FQNNGV. In nucleotides, the CDR3 is TGTGCCAGCAGCTCCTCAGGTGCCCAGTACTTC. Amino acid sequence: CASSSSGAQYF. Complete variable domain (other parts from reference TRBV11-2 and TRBJ2-5): EAGVAQSPRYKIIEKRQSVAFWCNPISGHATLYWYQQILGQGPKLLIQFQNNGVVDDSQLPKDRFSAERLKGVDSTLKIQPAKLEDSAVYLCASSSSGAQYFGPGTRLLVL.

The chain links TRBV18 to TRBJ1-2; unclear D gene. Trimming removed 3 bases at V and 4 bases at J, with 12 bases between. The germline V gene encodes CDR1 KGHSH and CDR2 LQKENI. There are 14 residues in the CDR3. This CDR3 is CASSPERSGYGYTF. The CDR3 DNA sequence: TGTGCCAGCTCACCCGAACGGTCGGGCTATGGCTACACCTTC.

V usage is TRBV5-1 and J usage is TRBJ1-6; no clear D. With 4 bases removed from V and 6 bases from J, the gap between germline ends came to 14 bases. The CDR3 contains 15 residues. CDR1 is SGHRS, CDR2 YFSETQ, per germline. The DNA for the CDR3 is TGCGCCAGCAGCCTCCGCGGAGGGTCTAATTCACCCCTCCACTTT. Its translation is CASSLRGGSNSPLHF.